This record covers a single T cell receptor beta chain. Its antigen is unidentified. This record belongs to a study of T cell responses to AZD1222 COVID-19 vaccine. Study-wide results and limits: Spike-wide coverage was observed for vaccine-associated CD4 TCRs, with dominant responses at 160-218 and 743-854.

Clones were read by immunoSEQ multiplex PCR, and TCRdb kept only the in-frame ones, dropping some. The top ten hold approximately 1% of the sample, which has hundreds of thousands of clones, more than 85% seen once. The input for sequencing was peripheral blood, taken on day 0 of MenACWY control vaccination. The TCR was taken from an adult in good health.

In nucleotides, the CDR3 is TGTGCCAGCAGCCGGGGGGGCACTGAAGCTTTCTTT. Translated: CASSRGGTEAFF. The gene calls are TRBV6-5 and TRBJ1-1, with D perhaps TRBD1 (5 bases). CDR3 size: 12 residues. Germline loops: CDR1 MNHEY, CDR2 SVGAGI. With 6 bases removed from V and 4 bases from J, the gap between germline ends came to 9 bases.